What follows are 4 T cell receptor beta chains derived from one specimen sequenced in a study of T-cell reconstitution after alpha-beta-depleted transplantation in children. TCRbeta library construction was performed incorporating unique molecular identifiers. TCRdb itself ran the PCR reads through MiXCR, one entry per CDR3 protein. Of about 410,000 distinct CDR3 sequences in the sample, just over 20% were seen once. Here the sequenced sample was PBMCs from the stem cell graft donor, taken from the stem cell graft. Receptors originate from a human donor who donated a stem cell graft to a child with acute myeloid leukemia.

The rearrangement uses TRBV28 and TRBJ2-1; TRBD2 matches 8 bases. Germline V gene data show CDR1 as MDHEN and CDR2 as SYDVKM. Losses at the gene ends were 3 bases for V and 7 bases for J; bases not matched to a gene: 17. The CDR3 consists of 18 residues. Written as DNA, the CDR3 is TGTGCCAGCAGTTTGAGCCCAGCCGGGACTAGTGTGCGGAATGAGCAGTTCTTC. Its translation: CASSLSPAGTSVRNEQFF.

In its sample, this clonotype was seen a few times. The rearrangement links TRBV5-6 to TRBJ2-2, with TRBD1 as a possible D gene (5 bases). In germline, CDR1 is SGHDT, CDR2 YYEEEE. This CDR3 has 14 amino acids. V lost 0 bases and J 6 bases, leaving 9 bases between the germline ends. The CDR3 region has the DNA TGTGCCAGCAGCTTGGATGGGGCTGCCGGGGAGCTGTTTTTT. Translating gives CASSLDGAAGELFF.

The chain is built from TRBV4-1 and TRBJ2-1; 11 bases align to TRBD2. Per the germline V gene, CDR1 is MGHRA and CDR2 is YSYEKL. This CDR3 contains 24 residues. V was pared by 1 base and J by 0 bases, with 23 bases of the junction left unmatched. The CDR3 spells CASSQVSGAVASGRPEGSYNEQFF. CDR3 in DNA: TGCGCCAGCAGCCAAGTATCCGGGGCTGTGGCTAGCGGGAGGCCGGAGGGCTCCTACAATGAGCAGTTCTTC.

This clonotype was detected only a few times. The CDR3 DNA is TGTGCCAGCAGCCCTTCGGGACGGGTTGATACGCAGTATTTT. This encodes CASSPSGRVDTQYF. The rearrangement links TRBV28 to TRBJ2-3, with D possibly called TRBD1 or TRBD2 (5 bases each). The CDR3 contains 14 residues. Trimming took 6 bases from V and 6 from J, leaving 16 bases between them. Germline CDR1 MDHEN, CDR2 SYDVKM.